This is a list of T cell receptor beta chains from one sample in a study of T cell responses to AZD1222 COVID-19 vaccine. Some clones are missing from TCRdb's copy, which holds only in-frame ones; the method was immunoSEQ multiplex PCR. The sample lists under 150,000 clones, around 91% seen once, with around 5.5% in the top ten. The specimen comprised peripheral blood, sampled on day 0 of AZD1222 vaccination. Receptors were obtained from an adult in good health. Each CDR3 is given with its conserved first and last residue. The order of the fields is clone size, V gene, J gene, D gene, CDR3 DNA, CDR3 protein. A D gene is named only where the DNA matches it firmly. Expanded clones get a size class; other rows say once, few or many, or leave the size out.

-,TRBV6-2/TRBV6-3,TRBJ1-1,-,TGTGCCAGCAGTTATCGGACGCTTGAAGCTTTCTTT,CASSYRTLEAFF
-,TRBV10-3,TRBJ1-6,-,TGTGCCATCAGTGCTAGTCAGGTCGCCTCACCCCTCCACTTT,CAISASQVASPLHF
-,TRBV5-5,TRBJ1-2,-,TGTGCCAGCAGCTTGTGGGATCAGACGTATGGCTACACCTTC,CASSLWDQTYGYTF
once,TRBV27,TRBJ1-6,-,TGTGCCAGCAGTCGTTATGCACCCTCTGACCTCCACTTT,CASSRYAPSDLHF
-,TRBV9,TRBJ2-7,TRBD2,TGTGCCAGCAGCGAGGGACTAGCGGATGACTACGAGCAGTACTTC,CASSEGLADDYEQYF
-,TRBV28,TRBJ2-3,-,TGTGCCAGCAGTTTAGGGGGGCGGTTCAGAGATACGCAGTATTTT,CASSLGGRFRDTQYF
-,TRBV2,TRBJ1-2,-,TGTGCCAGCAGGACGGGACAAGGGTATGGCTACACCTTC,CASRTGQGYGYTF
-,TRBV11-2,TRBJ2-7,-,TGTGCCAGCAGCTTAGGCCAGGTCTCCTACGAGCAGTACTTC,CASSLGQVSYEQYF
-,TRBV7-8,TRBJ2-7,TRBD2,TGTGCCAGCAGCTTTCTAGCGGCTTTCTCAAGCTCCTACGAGCAGTACTTC,CASSFLAAFSSSYEQYF
-,TRBV7-7,TRBJ2-2,-,TGTGCTAGCAGCTTACCCTATGGGGGGACCGGGGAGCTGTTTTTT,CASSLPYGGTGELFF
-,TRBV5-8,TRBJ1-2,-,TGTGCCAGCAGCTTGGGCCAGGGATTGGCTGGCTACACCTTC,CASSLGQGLAGYTF
-,TRBV2,TRBJ2-1,-,TGTGCCAGCAGTGTGGTACTTGAGCAGTTCTTC,CASSVVLEQFF
-,TRBV9,TRBJ1-3,-,TGTGCCAGCAGCGTAGATAACAGGGCCAGAAACACCATATATTTT,CASSVDNRARNTIYF
-,TRBV4-2,TRBJ1-4,-,TGTGCCAGCAGCCACGATGTGGGCGGTGGGAATGAAAAACTGTTTTTT,CASSHDVGGGNEKLFF
-,TRBV18,TRBJ2-5,-,TGTGCCAGCTCACCACCCTCTCTGGAGACCCAGTACTTC,CASSPPSLETQYF
-,TRBV27,TRBJ1-1,-,TGTGCCAGCAGTTTCAACTCACAGATAGCAGGGCCTGAAGCTTTCTTT,CASSFNSQIAGPEAFF
-,TRBV4-2,TRBJ2-1,-,TGTGCCAGCAGCCAAGCGGGAGTCTACAATGAGCAGTTCTTC,CASSQAGVYNEQFF
-,TRBV2,TRBJ1-2,-,TGTGCCAGCAGTGAAAGGGTCGGCTATGGCTACACCTTC,CASSERVGYGYTF
-,TRBV15,TRBJ1-1,TRBD1,TGTGCCACCAGCAGCTCCCTGGACGCGACAGGGATGAACACTGAAGCTTTCTTT,CATSSSLDATGMNTEAFF
-,TRBV28,TRBJ1-6,TRBD1,TGTGCCATCCCCCGGGACAGAATTTATAATTCACCCCTCCACTTT,CAIPRDRIYNSPLHF
once,TRBV13,TRBJ2-7,-,TGTGCCAGCAGCTTAGCTGGCGGTGGATCCTACGAGCAGTACTTC,CASSLAGGGSYEQYF
-,TRBV5-4,TRBJ2-1,TRBD2,TGTGCCAGCAGCTTTCCGGGGGGAACCAATGAGCAGTTCTTC,CASSFPGGTNEQFF
-,TRBV7-2,TRBJ1-2,TRBD1,TGTGCCAGCAGCCAACAGGGGTATGGCTACACCTTC,CASSQQGYGYTF
-,TRBV6-5,TRBJ2-1,-,TGTGCCAGCACCCAGAGCGGAGATCCCTACAATGAGCAGTTCTTC,CASTQSGDPYNEQFF
once,TRBV19,TRBJ2-1,-,TGTGCCAGTAGTACAAGACAGGGAGGGGCGGGCAATGAGCAGTTCTTC,CASSTRQGGAGNEQFF
-,TRBV19,TRBJ2-1,-,TGTGCCAGTAGTATAGGGGGTATCGGACCAAATGAGCAGTTCTTC,CASSIGGIGPNEQFF
-,TRBV11-3,TRBJ2-3,TRBD2,TGTGCCAGCAGCTTAGAAGGCGGGGGGGCCTCAGATACGCAGTATTTT,CASSLEGGGASDTQYF
-,TRBV3-1/TRBV3-2,TRBJ1-1,-,TGTGCCAGCAGCCAAGATGCCGGGTCCCACACTGAAGCTTTCTTT,CASSQDAGSHTEAFF